This TCR beta chain stems from a study of cytomegalovirus exposure and HLA in healthy donors (dated by TCRdb to about 2017). As for the study more broadly: An earlier analysis of approximately 640 of the donors reported about 250 Gb of sequence data and 117 million unique TCR beta sequences from roughly 180 million T cells. The study was designed to test whether signatures of past pathogen exposure could be identified by cataloging public T cell receptors. A later analysis re-examined previously published TCR beta repertoires from more than 650 donors and added high-resolution HLA genotyping to investigate patterns of TCR occurrence. In addition to the first cohort of approximately 670 subjects, a separate validation cohort of approximately 130 different subjects was used. Of the roughly 400 genotyped donors, less than 85% were placed in the genetic ancestry cluster associated with self-reported Caucasian donors. High-throughput TCR immunosequencing, statistical association of individual TCRs with disease status, and machine learning were combined to predict cytomegalovirus infection status. Genome-wide SNP genotypes for about 65% of the 666 donors were used in a later genetic analysis, which treated that subset as a discovery cohort. The later analysis used no new phenotypic data to find candidate immune exposures, relying instead on TCR beta sequences and their occurrence across donors. Donor age, sex, ethnicity and CMV serostatus were compiled together with the repertoire data. In an earlier analysis of a few hundred of the donors, high-throughput TCR beta sequencing was used to judge whether each TCR beta V gene segment behaved as functional or pseudogenic. All discovery cohort repertoires had been generated on a single sequencing platform. Four to six DR-DQ haplotypes were handled as single units for association and clustering, since linkage in the cohort was strong. Among 398 genotyped donors of the cohort, an average of about 240,000 unique TCR beta nucleotide sequences were sequenced per donor, roughly a sixth of them non-productive. HLA typing covered class I and class II loci at four-digit resolution. Typing coverage differed by locus: A, B, C, DRB1 and DQB1 were typed in roughly 620-630 donors, DQA1 in 522, DPA1 in 600 to 610, and DPB1 in 450 to 480. Using immunosequencing, the study profiled T cell repertoires from some 670 subjects and related those repertoires to cytomegalovirus serostatus. About 300 gigabases of sequencing data and 70 million to 100 million unique TCR sequences were included in an early release covering roughly 700 HLA-typed donors.

V lost 3 bases and J lost 3 bases; the stretch between them is 18 bases long. The germline V gene encodes CDR1 SGDLS and CDR2 YYNGEE. Including cysteine and phenylalanine, the CDR3 has 16 amino acids. The only DNA kept is the CDR3, 48 bases in frame from the first base. Results the study describes overall, beyond this receptor: In this cohort, only TCR beta chains were sequenced, and detectable features were limited by the absence of alpha or paired-chain data. V-gene and J-gene trimming of TCR beta chains was associated with a missense DCLRE1C variant in a later genetic analysis, and the association was replicated in an independent cohort. A later analysis found that most CMV-associated TCR beta chains appeared HLA-restricted, with HLA associations seemingly driven largely by CMV exposure. Sequencing depth was assumed to be roughly uniform across donors in the presence/absence analyses, though that assumption may not hold. A few of the identified cytomegalovirus-associated TCR beta chains were confirmed in vitro to be specific for cytomegalovirus antigens. About 17 rarely observed V segments, including chromosome 9 orphons, were excluded from the earlier analysis of a few hundred of the donors because counts were too low. In a later analysis, HLA-associated TCR beta chains were found to be more clonally expanded and to have lower generation probabilities than equally common non-associated chains. Some IMGT-functional V segments, including TRBV6-2 and TRBV6-3, could not be distinguished by the 87-base-pair reads and were therefore excluded. The classifier was reported to diagnose cytomegalovirus status with high specificity and sensitivity in both the original cohort and the validation cohort. The authors suggested that the approach could potentially be generalized to other disease states and immunological phenotypes. Most TCR sequences were seen in very few donors, while some public TCRs were found in many individuals. When HLA alleles, especially DR and DQ, strongly co-occurred, attributing TCR associations to individual alleles was difficult. In an earlier analysis of several hundred of the donors, most TCR beta V segments were observed in productive rearrangements about 87% or about 30% of the time, broadly matching IMGT annotations. Linkage disequilibrium might explain the correlated functional status among segregating V segments, but an unknown experimental factor could not be ruled out. According to a later genetic analysis, donors in an Asian-associated ancestry cluster had fewer N-insertions in productive TCRs than the approximately 630-donor mean. Because HLA typing was unavailable for some donors at each locus, only the typed subset was used in association tests. A later analysis found that TCR association rates varied across HLA loci, with DRB1 alleles showing the most associated TCRs and HLA-C alleles the fewest. A further reported finding was that TCR beta sequences accurately predicted the HLA-A and HLA-B alleles for most subjects in the first cohort. Specific HLA alleles were associated with 15,000 to 20,000 TCR beta sequences at a false discovery rate of 0.05 in a later analysis. Immune exposure information for the cohort was limited to CMV serostatus. In a later analysis, several top co-occurrence clusters were reported to appear linked to parvovirus B19, influenza, CMV and Epstein-Barr virus. A total of 150 to 200 TCR beta chains were listed by the study as associated with cytomegalovirus. A cluster of highly shared sequence variants was judged likely to represent a technical artifact of the sequencing pipeline.

Remarks on this clone: Its antigen remains undetermined. Per-nucleotide qualities are absent, and no much larger clonotype sits a single base away.

Library generation was performed with the immunoSEQ multiplex PCR assay. The multiplex PCR relied on a mix of 60 forward primers for TCR Vbeta segments and 13 reverse primers for TCR Jbeta segments. The CDR3 region of rearranged TCR beta genes was amplified from genomic DNA by a multiplex PCR assay. The Illumina HiSeq System was used to sequence the amplified TCR beta libraries as 87-base-pair reads. On the authors' methods: Across the 640 or so repertoires, a later analysis counted roughly 77 million unique TCR beta chains, some 11 million of which were shared by at least two donors. To remove PCR and sequencing errors, raw reads were error-corrected and collapsed into unique sequences using a nearest-neighbor algorithm that merged closely related sequences. V, D and J gene segments were assigned by aligning CDR3 sequences to IMGT reference sequences. For a sequence to be retained, at least a six-nucleotide match to both a V gene segment and a J gene segment was required. Rearrangements were classified as productive when the CDR3 lacked stop codons and remained in frame with V and J, and all other rearrangements were classified as non-productive. CDR3 was defined according to IMGT convention as the region running from the second conserved V-encoded cysteine to the conserved J-encoded phenylalanine. The earlier analysis of 587 of the donors excluded any sequence lacking an unambiguous match to a single V gene segment. In an earlier analysis of a few hundred of the donors, V segments were called functional above 56.7% productive rearrangements and were called segregating when the between-donor standard deviation exceeded 5%. A statistical classification framework was built to diagnose cytomegalovirus status from the catalog of TCR beta chain sequences. In a later analysis, V and J genes were assigned by comparing TCR nucleotide sequences against IMGT/GENE-DB human TR gene sequences. A later analysis assigned CDR3 sequences and most-parsimonious VDJ recombination scenarios with the TCRdist pipeline. In a later analysis, every TCR beta chain was defined by the combination of its CDR3 amino acid sequence and its V-gene family, and reads without a unique V-gene family were dropped. To address suspected cross-contamination and a sequencing artifact, a later analysis removed several hundred highly shared, low-generation-probability nucleotide sequences. In a later analysis, a clonal expansion index was calculated for each public chain from normalized within-repertoire ranks of inferred template counts. In a later analysis, generation probabilities were computed with a VDJ recombination model fitted to out-of-frame rearrangements, and the resulting probabilities were checked against IGoR. In a later analysis, TCR-TCR, TCR-HLA and TCR-CMV co-occurrence was scored with hypergeometric tests, and a repertoire-size bias correction was applied to TCR pairs. A later analysis estimated false discovery rates by permuting HLA or CMV assignments 20 times. In a later analysis, co-occurring TCRs were grouped using DBSCAN, with TCRdist sequence similarity added in when clustering inside HLA-allele-positive subsets. Co-occurrence clustering excluded repertoires with fewer than 30,000 or more than 120,000 public chains, plus five with anomalous nucleotide sharing. Held by TCRdb, this immuneACCESS table contains in-frame sequences only and omits some clones. Under half of the omission traces to an unresolved V gene where checked; the cause of the rest is unknown. V, J and clone size derive from that table, while D and trimming were established from the DNA sequence. The sample table contains over 85,000 clones; only one count was recorded for around 78% of them. The ten largest clones represent about 0.53% of the sample.

The cohort comprised 710 or so healthy bone marrow donors. Cohort members were all nominally healthy when sampled, although unrecorded immune exposures were likely present. The donor was CMV seronegative and was included in the group of approximately 350 seronegative cohort members. A peripheral blood sample was provided by each donor, and peripheral blood mononuclear cells were used for TCR beta sequencing. Genomic DNA was extracted from the blood cell samples with the Qiagen DNeasy Blood Extraction Kit. The chain joins TRBV9 to TRBJ1-2, and possibly TRBD1, on 6 matching bases. The material sequenced was PBMCs. This clonotype was sampled from a young man in good health and CMV-seronegative. The CDR3 reads as follows: CASSADNRDKYYGYTF. In nucleotide form, the sequence is TGTGCCAGCAGCGCCGATAATCGGGACAAATACTATGGCTACACCTTC.